This TCR beta chain originates from a study of T cell responses to AZD1222 COVID-19 vaccine. The table came from immunoSEQ multiplex PCR; TCRdb's copy has only in-frame clones and leaves some out. The sample shows roughly 170,000 clones, roughly 92% of them seen only once. CDR1 is LGHNA and CDR2 is YNFKEQ in the germline V gene. The CDR3 runs 13 residues. The V and J ends lost 5 bases and 1 base, in that order; junction bases with no gene match: 1. Of note for this clone: The target antigen is unknown.

Regarding the study as a whole: Reports indicate that nearly half of spike-specific TCRs are directed at unmutated variant regions. Baseline seropositivity occurred in only 5 to 7 AZD1222 recipients.

The sample in question was peripheral blood, obtained 28 days after the second AZD1222 dose. This receptor was taken from an adult who received the AZD1222 COVID-19 vaccine. The V gene is TRBV4-2, the J gene TRBJ1-1, with TRBD1 matching 7 bases. CDR3 sequence: CASSAGGNTEAFF. As DNA, the CDR3 is TGTGCCAGCAGCGCAGGGGGGAACACTGAAGCTTTCTTT.